This T cell receptor beta chain was sequenced during a study of beta chain features in type 1 diabetes. This clone was seen a few times. The antigen remains unidentified. As every portion of the isolated RNA was reverse transcribed, the sequencing read expressed TCRB transcripts. The protocol was immunoSEQ multiplex PCR, while the TCRdb copy is restricted to in-frame clones and leaves out a portion. The sample has over 300,000 clones; roughly 8.8% are singletons. V lost 0 bases and J 0 bases, leaving 6 bases between the germline ends. CDR3 length: 15 amino acids. CDR1 and CDR2 from the germline V gene are SGHRS and YFSETQ. Study conclusions and caveats: VDJ junctions from type 1 diabetes patients carried fewer insertions and larger deletions. Patients with Type 1 diabetes showed moderately but significantly shorter TCRB CDR3s in all four CD4+ subsets.

The TCR comes from a man younger than 40 with type 1 diabetes. The sample was central memory CD4+ T cells from blood. J is TRBJ2-2 and V is TRBV5-1; no firm D call. The CDR3 region has the DNA TGCGCCAGCAGCTTGGCAAGTCCGAACACCGGGGAGCTGTTTTTT. Protein sequence: CASSLASPNTGELFF.